Here is one T cell receptor beta chain with its context. Antigen: not known. Germline lookup yields CDR1 MNHEY and CDR2 SVGAGI. The CDR3 extends over 14 amino acids. Trimming took 4 bases from V and 3 from J; bases not matched to a gene: 4. This sample stems from a study of cytomegalovirus exposure and HLA in healthy donors. The study, taken as a whole, reports: Being productive about 90% or about 30% of the time was typical of most TCR beta V segments in an earlier analysis. The authors assumed roughly uniform sequencing depth across donors for presence/absence analyses. Most TCR sequences were uncommon, yet certain public TCRs appeared in many donors. There were 150 to 200 TCR beta chains listed as cytomegalovirus-associated.

The PCR had 60 Vbeta and 13 Jbeta primers. Profiling relied on immunoSEQ multiplex PCR, and the TCRdb table lists in-frame clones only, not all of them. The table has roughly 160,000 clones, about 79% seen once. The sample taken for sequencing was PBMCs. The rearrangement links TRBV6-5 to TRBJ2-3; 7 bases are a match to TRBD1. The clonotype was recovered from a man aged 50 to 59 in good health and CMV-seropositive. Written as DNA, the CDR3 is TGTGCCAGCAGTTCCCTCAGGGGGACAGATACGCAGTATTTT. It translates to CASSSLRGTDTQYF.